The T cell receptor (beta chain) under discussion was sequenced for a study of control samples from healthy donors and cancer patients (dated by TCRdb to the early 2020s). Libraries were constructed by the immunoSEQ multiplex PCR assay. In TCRdb, the immuneACCESS table is reduced to in-frame sequences with V and J assigned. These tables do not hold every clone; where another copy was compared, an unresolved V gene accounts for under half, and the others remain unexplained. The sample yields about 130,000 clones; about nine tenths were counted once. The ten biggest clones cover under 9% of the sample. Regarding this clone: Its antigen specificity is not known. No per-base quality is available; no much larger clone lies one base away.

From the cysteine through the phenylalanine, the CDR3 covers 14 amino acids. The retained sequence is limited to the CDR3, 42 bases, with the frame set at the first base. Taken from the germline V gene, the CDR1 and CDR2 loops are ENHRY and SYGVKD. V is pared back by 2 bases and J by 4 bases, with 12 bases lying between the germline termini. The sequenced sample was PBMCs. This receptor was taken from a middle-aged man with head and neck cancer. The chain joins TRBV10-3 to TRBJ2-7, with the D gene call left open. The CDR3 reads as follows: CAISEAASLYEQYF. The DNA reads TGTGCCATCAGTGAGGCGGCCTCTCTTTACGAGCAGTACTTC.